The 32 T cell receptor beta chains reported below all come from one sample, sequenced in a study of blood T cells in healthy people across ages. With a J-beta primer mix and a sample-barcoded 5' primer, a second PCR ran 7 to 11 cycles. TCRdb fed the 5' RACE reads into MiXCR, producing one record per CDR3 protein. The repertoire holds 800,000 to 950,000 distinct CDR3 sequences, with around 29% as singletons. This same sample was also part of a study on T cells of mothers and their children.

The sample comprised blood. The receptors shown here come from a woman aged 40-49 years in good health.

V gene TRBV7-2 combines with J gene TRBJ2-5, with 8 bases that match TRBD2. Germline V gene lookup returns CDR1 SGHTA and CDR2 FQGNSA. This CDR3 region has 16 residues. Losses at the gene ends were 5 bases for V and 1 base for J; bases not matched to a gene: 9. CDR3: CASSPYTAGGQETQYF. CDR3 DNA: TGTGCCAGCAGCCCTTATACGGCGGGGGGCCAAGAGACCCAGTACTTC.

This clonotype came up many times. The V and J genes are TRBV15 and TRBJ2-1, with D perhaps TRBD2 (6 bases). Trimming cost V 0 bases and J 6 bases, with 15 bases left between them. The CDR3 is 16 residues long. Germline-derived CDR1 and CDR2 are LNHNV and YYDKDF (reference sequence). The CDR3 loop reads CATSRDTRGGSNEQFF. The CDR3 DNA reads TGTGCCACCAGCAGAGATACCCGAGGAGGGTCCAATGAGCAGTTCTTC.

This clonotype has just a few counts. CDR3 sequence: CASSPSGTDYEQYF. The CDR3 coding sequence is TGTGCCAGCAGTCCCTCCGGGACAGACTACGAGCAGTACTTC. V and J are TRBV27 and TRBJ2-7; TRBD1 matches 7 bases. The CDR3 has 14 residues. Losses at the gene ends were 5 bases for V and 3 bases for J; bases not matched to a gene: 7. CDR1 and CDR2 from the germline V gene are MNHEY and SMNVEV (reference sequence).

The rearrangement uses TRBV2 and TRBJ1-1; D is unresolved. Trimming pared 7 bases from V and 7 bases from J, leaving 13 bases between. The CDR3 contains 12 residues. Germline lookup yields CDR1 SNHLY and CDR2 FYNNEI. CDR3: CASTSGGYEAFF. DNA for the CDR3: TGTGCCAGCACCAGTGGAGGGTATGAAGCTTTCTTT.

Worth noting for this clonotype: The junction does not match germline at one end; this may be a read error. V usage is TRBV28 and J usage is TRBJ1-2; 7 positions agree with TRBD1. Germline V CDR1 and CDR2: MDHEN, SYDVKM. This CDR3 comprises 14 residues. Here the CDR3 reads CASSPGGSIYGYAF. CDR3 in DNA: TGTGCCAGCAGTCCAGGGGGGAGCATCTATGGCTACGCCTTC.

Of note for this clonotype: This may be a read error, as it is one base from a much larger clone. This chain joins TRBV7-2 and TRBJ1-2; maybe TRBD1 (6 bases). The CDR3 totals 14 residues. CDR1 is SGHTA and CDR2 is FQGNSA in the germline V gene. CDR3 region: CVSSEDSTNYGYTF. CDR3 sequence (DNA): TGTGTCAGCAGCGAGGACAGTACTAACTATGGCTACACCTTC.

The CDR3 DNA sequence: TGTGCCAGCAGTGACAGGGCCCCCGTGATAGGAGCTTTCTTT. It yields the protein CASSDRAPVIGAFF. V usage is TRBV6-4 and J usage is TRBJ1-1; D uncertain. Trimming took 2 bases from V and 10 from J, leaving 17 bases between them. Germline CDR1 MRHNA, CDR2 SNTAGT. The length of the CDR3 is 14 residues.

This clonotype was seen repeatedly, ten times or more. For the CDR3, the DNA is TGTGCCAGCAGTGGTTACGGTCGGGAGCAGTACTTC. This codes for CASSGYGREQYF. This chain uses TRBV25-1 with TRBJ2-7; D gene ambiguous. CDR1 and CDR2 from the germline V gene are MGHDK and SYGVNS. With 4 bases removed from V and 7 bases from J, the gap between germline ends came to 11 bases. This CDR3 region has 12 residues.

This clonotype came up many times. The V and J genes are TRBV5-1 and TRBJ2-1, with 9 bases fitting TRBD1. The CDR3 loop spans 15 amino acids. With 2 bases clipped from V and 10 bases from J, the junction kept 10 bases outside the gene matches. Germline V gene data show CDR1 as SGHRS and CDR2 as YFSETQ. The CDR3 is CASSFPGQGAREQFF. As DNA, the CDR3 is TGCGCCAGCAGCTTTCCGGGACAGGGCGCTCGGGAGCAGTTCTTC.

This clonotype showed up just a few times. The rearrangement links TRBV27 to TRBJ2-5, with D possibly TRBD1 on 6 matching bases. The length of the CDR3 is 16 residues. V lost 5 bases and J lost 2, with 18 bases in between. The germline CDR1 and CDR2 sequences are MNHEY and SMNVEV (reference sequence). This chain's CDR3 is CASSPDRIRSQETQYF. The CDR3 DNA follows: TGTGCCAGCAGTCCGGACAGAATTCGGTCTCAAGAGACCCAGTACTTC.

This clonotype occurred many times. The V gene is TRBV7-2, the J gene TRBJ2-5; possibly TRBD1 or TRBD2 for D (5 bases each). Trimming shortened V by 5 bases and J by 3 bases, and 10 bases separated the two germline ends. CDR3 length equals 13 residues. Germline loops: CDR1 SGHTA, CDR2 FQGNSA. The CDR3 is CASSRWGKETQYF. CDR3 nucleotide sequence: TGTGCCAGCAGCCGATGGGGGAAAGAGACCCAGTACTTC.

This clonotype was counted ten times or more. This chain joins TRBV29-1 and TRBJ2-7, with TRBD2 identical over 7 bases. From germline, CDR1 is SQVTM and CDR2 ANQGSEA. The CDR3 contains 14 residues. With V trimmed by 3 bases and J by 5 bases, 10 bases remained unmatched. The CDR3 sequence: CSVEKIGGRNEQYF. CDR3 in DNA: TGCAGCGTTGAGAAGATCGGGGGGAGGAACGAGCAGTACTTC.

Notes on this clonotype: A read error is possible here, since a much larger clone lies one base away. The chain joins TRBV4-1 to TRBJ2-3, with 8 bases aligning to TRBD2. CDR1 is MGHRA and CDR2 is YSYEKL in the germline V gene. The CDR3 has 19 amino acids. V trimming: 4 bases; J trimming: 2 bases; junction bases outside the gene matches: 17. For the CDR3, the DNA is TGCGCCAGCAGCCCCACTAAACCCGGGACTAGACCTGACACAGATACGCAGTATTTT. Protein: CASSPTKPGTRPDTDTQYF.

Ten or more counts support this clonotype. V usage is TRBV9 and J usage is TRBJ2-7, with D perhaps matching TRBD1 or TRBD2 (5 bases each). There are 16 residues in the CDR3. V shed 3 bases and J shed 0 bases, with 16 bases lying between them. Per germline, CDR1 SGDLS and CDR2 YYNGEE. The chain's CDR3 is CASSAGTYGSSYEQYF. The CDR3 DNA reads TGTGCCAGCAGCGCCGGGACCTATGGGAGCTCCTACGAGCAGTACTTC.

The chain is built from TRBV21-1 and TRBJ2-3. TRBV21-1 constitutes a pseudogene. The CDR3 consists of 14 residues. The CDR3 here is CASSKEVFTDTQYF. In DNA form, the CDR3 reads TGTGCCAGCAGCAAAGAGGTTTTCACAGATACGCAGTATTTT.

The V gene is TRBV4-2, the J gene TRBJ1-5; perhaps TRBD1 as D (5 bases). V was clipped by 0 bases and J by 4 bases, with 10 bases between them. The CDR3 loop spans 15 amino acids. Germline CDR1 LGHNA, CDR2 YNFKEQ. CDR3 nucleotides: TGTGCCAGCAGCCAAGACGGGGCAGGTAATCAGCCCCAGCATTTT. It translates to CASSQDGAGNQPQHF.

In nucleotides, the CDR3 is TGTGCCAGCAGCCCTAGCGGGGGGGCGTGGGAGACCCAGTACTTC. Amino acids: CASSPSGGAWETQYF. This chain connects TRBV7-3 to TRBJ2-5, with TRBD2 matching 12 bases. The junction had 6 bases not matched to a gene; V was cut back by 5 bases and J by 5 bases. Per germline, CDR1 SGHTA and CDR2 FQGTGA. The CDR3 runs 15 residues. Based on the CDR3 plus reference TRBV7-3 and TRBJ2-5, the full variable domain is GAGVSQTPSNKVTEKGKYVELRCDPISGHTALYWYRQSLGQGPEFLIYFQGTGAADDSGLPNDRFFAVRPEGSVSTLKIQRTERGDSAVYLCASSPSGGAWETQYFGPGTRLLVL.

This clonotype was seen a few times. As DNA, the CDR3 is TGTGCCATCGCCCGGACAGGGCTGAACACTGAAGCTTTCTTT. It translates to CAIARTGLNTEAFF. V gene TRBV10-3 combines with J gene TRBJ1-1; 8 positions agree with TRBD1. The V segment lost 8 bases and the J segment 0 bases; nucleotides outside the gene matches: 5. This CDR3 is built from 14 residues. Germline CDR1 reads ENHRY; CDR2 reads SYGVKD.

In the case of this clonotype: A read error may explain this, as a much larger clone is one base away. J is TRBJ2-3 and V is TRBV12-3 or TRBV12-4; D call uncertain. This CDR3 is 15 amino acids long. The CDR3 DNA follows: TGTGCCAGCGGTTTCGGCAGCCCTAGCACAGATACGCAGTATTTT. As protein: CASGFGSPSTDTQYF.

Comment on this clonotype: A much larger clone sits a single nucleotide away, making a read error possible. The chain links TRBV12-5 to TRBJ2-7; 10 nucleotides agree with TRBD1. Germline V gene sequence: CDR1 LGHNT, CDR2 FRNRAP. The CDR3 covers 15 residues. V lost 4 bases, J lost 0 bases, and 3 bases stayed unmatched. This CDR3 reads CASGWGTGASYEQYF. Written as DNA, the CDR3 is TGTGCTAGTGGTTGGGGGACAGGGGCCTCCTACGAGCAGTACTTC.

The V gene is TRBV5-1, the J gene TRBJ2-3; TRBD1 matches 8 bases. The CDR3 is 18 residues long. Germline-derived CDR1 and CDR2 are SGHRS and YFSETQ. V was clipped by 4 bases and J by 0 bases; unmatched bases: 13. The CDR3 loop is CASSPSPTGVTSTDTQYF. CDR3 DNA sequence: TGCGCCAGCAGCCCATCCCCGACAGGGGTCACTAGCACAGATACGCAGTATTTT.

The rearrangement joins TRBV6-5 to TRBJ2-4; 8 bases map to TRBD1. With V trimmed by 4 bases and J by 0 bases, 5 bases remained unmatched. The CDR3 length is 16 residues. Germline CDR1 and CDR2: MNHEY and SVGAGI. The CDR3 DNA reads TGTGCCAGCAGTTCAGGGGGCACACTAGCCAAAAACATTCAGTACTTC. This codes for CASSSGGTLAKNIQYF.

The rearrangement uses TRBV6-1 and TRBJ2-7, with 9 bases identical to TRBD2. This CDR3 spans 18 amino acids. Germline values: CDR1 MNHNS, CDR2 SASEGT. V lost 7 bases to trimming and J lost 6 bases; unmatched junction nucleotides: 22. CDR3 nucleotides: TGTGCCAGCACCCTAAGCTCGTCCGGGACTAGCTGGGCCCGCGAGCAGTACTTC. Translation gives CASTLSSSGTSWAREQYF.

In its sample, this clonotype was seen a few times. The V call is TRBV2, the J call TRBJ2-3, with D possibly being TRBD2 (5 bases). Between the trimmed V and J ends, which lost 4 bases and 1 base, there was a span of 12 bases. There are 15 residues in the CDR3. From germline, CDR1 is SNHLY and CDR2 FYNNEI. The CDR3 DNA is TGTGCCAGCAGTGTCGACGGGGTTGGCACAGATACGCAGTATTTT. Encoded protein: CASSVDGVGTDTQYF.

For the CDR3, the DNA is TGTGCCAGCAGCTTAGACCTGGGGGCAGATACGCAGTATTTT. Its protein product is CASSLDLGADTQYF. This sequence joins TRBV11-1 and TRBJ2-3, with D possibly being TRBD1 or TRBD2 (5 bases each). V was shortened by 1 base and J by 4 bases, with 9 bases between the two germline ends. Germline CDR1 and CDR2: SGHAT and FQDESV (reference sequence). The CDR3 sequence is 14 residues long.

This clonotype has only a few counts. V is TRBV6-5 and J is TRBJ1-6; 10 bases agree with TRBD1. Germline V CDR1 and CDR2: MNHEY, SVGAGI. V lost 0 bases, J lost 9 bases, and 14 bases stayed unmatched. The CDR3 length is 19 residues. DNA for the CDR3: TGTGCCAGCAGTTACTCGTTAACTCCGGGACAGGGGTACAGTTCACCCCTCCACTTT. Its protein product is CASSYSLTPGQGYSSPLHF.

This clonotype was counted a few times. The chain is built from TRBV20-1 and TRBJ2-1, with a tentative D call TRBD2 (5 bases). Germline CDR1 DFQATT, CDR2 SNEGSKA (reference sequence). Trimming left V 1 base short and J 6 bases short, with 7 bases between. CDR3 length: 12 residues. CDR3 coding DNA: TGCAGTGCTAGAGCTAGCATCAATGAGCAGTTCTTC. Translation gives CSARASINEQFF.

The V call is TRBV28, the J call TRBJ1-2; 11 bases match TRBD1. J was trimmed by 2 bases and V by 4 bases; bases with no gene match: 6. CDR3 length: 16 amino acids. Germline CDR1 is MDHEN and CDR2 is SYDVKM. CDR3 bases: TGTGCCAGCAGTTCAGAGGGACAGGGGGGGAACTATGGCTACACCTTC. Amino acids: CASSSEGQGGNYGYTF.

The rearrangement links TRBV24-1 to TRBJ2-7; TRBD1 or TRBD2 may be the D gene (5 bases each). Germline V lookup: CDR1 KGHDR, CDR2 SFDVKD. This CDR3 has 14 residues. Between the trimmed V and J ends, which lost 4 bases and 7 bases, there was a span of 16 bases. DNA for the CDR3: TGTGCCACCAGTGACGCCGGGACCGGACGGGAGCAGTACTTC. This encodes CATSDAGTGREQYF.

This clonotype was detected only a few times. The chain carries TRBV3-1 and TRBJ2-5; weak D call: TRBD2 (5 bases). The CDR3 length is 12 residues. V lost 4 bases, J lost 11 bases, and 14 bases lay in between. The germline gives CDR1 LGHDT, CDR2 YNNKEL (reference sequence). The CDR3 DNA reads as TGTGCCAGCAGCCCGGTATCCGGCGGGCAGTACTTC. It codes for CASSPVSGGQYF.

This chain uses TRBV20-1 with TRBJ2-1, with TRBD2 identical over 10 bases. The J call may be faulty, since TRBJ2-7 better matches the DNA end. This CDR3 has 14 amino acids. Germline V lookup: CDR1 DFQATT, CDR2 SNEGSKA (reference sequence). Here the CDR3 DNA reads TGCAGTGCAGCGGGGGGGGTTTCCTACAATGAGCAGTACTTC. Its translation is CSAAGGVSYNEQYF.

Regarding this clonotype: One end of the junction is discordant with germline, which a read error may explain. This chain links TRBV7-7 with TRBJ2-5; perhaps D is TRBD1 or TRBD2 (6 bases each). CDR3 length equals 15 residues. Germline CDR1 and CDR2: SSHAT and FNYEAQ (reference sequence). The CDR3 protein is CASSQAGGTGETQYF. The CDR3 DNA reads as TGTGCTAGCAGCCAGGCCGGGGGCACAGGAGAGACCCAGTACTTC.